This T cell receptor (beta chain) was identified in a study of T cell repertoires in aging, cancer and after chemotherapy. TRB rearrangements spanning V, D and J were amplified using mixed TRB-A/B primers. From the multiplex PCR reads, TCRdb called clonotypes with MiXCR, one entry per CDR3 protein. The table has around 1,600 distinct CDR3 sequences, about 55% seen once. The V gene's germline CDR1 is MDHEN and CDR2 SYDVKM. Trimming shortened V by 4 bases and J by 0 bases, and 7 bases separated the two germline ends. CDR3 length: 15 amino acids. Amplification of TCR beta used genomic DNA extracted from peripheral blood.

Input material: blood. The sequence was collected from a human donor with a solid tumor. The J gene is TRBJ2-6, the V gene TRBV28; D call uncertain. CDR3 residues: CASSSTVSGANVLTF. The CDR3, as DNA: TGTGCCAGCAGTTCGACTGTCTCTGGGGCCAACGTCCTGACTTTC.